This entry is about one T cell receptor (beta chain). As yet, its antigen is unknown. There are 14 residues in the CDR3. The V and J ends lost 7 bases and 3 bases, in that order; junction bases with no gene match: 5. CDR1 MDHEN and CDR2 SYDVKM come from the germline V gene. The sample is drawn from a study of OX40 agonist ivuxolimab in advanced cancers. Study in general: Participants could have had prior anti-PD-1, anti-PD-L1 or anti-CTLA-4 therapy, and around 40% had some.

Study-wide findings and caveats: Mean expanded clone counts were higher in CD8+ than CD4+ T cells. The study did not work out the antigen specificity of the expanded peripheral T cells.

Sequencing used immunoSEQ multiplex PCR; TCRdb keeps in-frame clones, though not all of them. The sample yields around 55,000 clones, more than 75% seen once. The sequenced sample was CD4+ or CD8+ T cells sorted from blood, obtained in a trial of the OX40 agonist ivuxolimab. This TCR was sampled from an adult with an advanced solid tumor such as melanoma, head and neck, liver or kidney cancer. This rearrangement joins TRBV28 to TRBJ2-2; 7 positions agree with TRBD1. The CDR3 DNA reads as TGTGCCAGCACATCAACAGGGGACACCGGGGAGCTGTTTTTT. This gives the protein CASTSTGDTGELFF.